Presented here are 26 T cell receptor beta chains from one specimen sequenced in a study of control samples from healthy donors and cancer patients (TCRdb year 2020). Library preparation used the immunoSEQ multiplex PCR assay. Held by TCRdb, this immuneACCESS table contains in-frame sequences only and omits some clones. Under half of the omission traces to an unresolved V gene where checked; the cause of the rest is unknown. Recorded for this sample are around 140,000 clones; roughly 90% of them occurred a single time. The leading ten clones occupy about 2.2% of the sample. Source material: blood. Receptors originate from a woman in her forties or fifties in good health.

The chain joins TRBV20-1 to TRBJ1-1; TRBD1 is a possible D gene (5 bases). The germline CDR1 and CDR2 sequences are DFQATT and SNEGSKA (reference sequence). There are 11 residues in the CDR3. The V end was cut by 4 bases, the J end by 11 bases, with 14 bases between. The CDR3 sequence is CSATRDLRAFF. The CDR3 DNA reads TGCAGTGCTACCCGGGACCTCCGGGCTTTCTTT.

The chain employs TRBV2 and TRBJ2-1, with D perhaps TRBD1 or TRBD2 (5 bases each). Germline loops: CDR1 SNHLY, CDR2 FYNNEI. Trimming left V 7 bases short and J 0 bases short, with 10 bases between. The CDR3 runs to 14 residues. Here the CDR3 reads CASTKGSSYNEQFF. The CDR3 bases are TGTGCCAGCACTAAGGGGAGCTCCTACAATGAGCAGTTCTTC.

This chain joins TRBV21-1 and TRBJ1-1; TRBD1, as called in the table, went unchecked against the DNA. TRBV21-1 is noted as a pseudogene. The CDR3 loop spans 16 amino acids. CDR3 sequence (DNA): TGTGCCAGCAGCCCCCCGGGACAGGGACAGAACACTGAAGCTTTCTTT. Translating gives CASSPPGQGQNTEAFF.

The chain combines TRBV15 with TRBJ1-2, with D tentatively TRBD1 (6 bases). V was trimmed by 3 bases and J by 1 base, leaving 12 bases between them. The CDR3 has 15 residues. Germline V gene data show CDR1 as LNHNV and CDR2 as YYDKDF (reference sequence). In DNA, the CDR3 is TGTGCCACCAGCAGCGCCCGGACAGATAACTATGGCTACACCTTC. Translation: CATSSARTDNYGYTF.

CDR3 amino acids: CASSDLSADFWPGNTIYF. The CDR3 nucleotides read TGTGCCAGCAGCGACCTCTCGGCGGATTTTTGGCCTGGAAACACCATATATTTT. The chain carries TRBV9 and TRBJ1-3; no reliable D call. Looked up from germline, CDR1 is SGDLS and CDR2 is YYNGEE. This CDR3 region has 18 residues. V was pared by 3 bases and J by 2 bases, with 21 bases between. Filled out from reference TRBV9 and TRBJ1-3, the complete variable domain reads DSGVTQTPKHLITATGQRVTLRCSPRSGDLSVYWYQQSLDQGLQFLIQYYNGEERAKGNILERFSAQQFPDLHSELNLSSLELGDSALYFCASSDLSADFWPGNTIYFGEGSWLTVV.

This chain joins TRBV7-9 and TRBJ1-4; no firm D call. This CDR3 comprises 16 residues. Per the germline V gene, CDR1 is SEHNR and CDR2 is FQNEAQ (reference sequence). Deletions cut 6 bases from V and 2 bases from J, with 16 bases between. The CDR3 DNA reads as TGTGCCAGCAGAGAAGGATCCAAGCGGACTAATGAAAAACTGTTTTTT. It translates to CASREGSKRTNEKLFF.

This rearrangement joins TRBV28 to TRBJ1-6; tentative D call: TRBD1 (6 bases). The V end was cut by 3 bases, the J end by 7 bases, with 13 bases between. The CDR3 sequence is 15 residues long. Germline V CDR1 and CDR2: MDHEN, SYDVKM. The CDR3 protein is CASSFSGGPNSPLHF. The CDR3 bases are TGTGCCAGCAGTTTTAGCGGGGGCCCAAATTCACCCCTCCACTTT.

This chain joins TRBV11-3 and TRBJ1-1; D gene uncertain. CDR3 length: 13 amino acids. Germline V gives CDR1 SGHNT, CDR2 YENEEA. The germline V and J ends were trimmed by 2 bases and 1 base, with 5 bases remaining between them. CDR3 coding DNA: TGTGCCAGCAGCTTAAAACGGAACACTGAAGCTTTCTTT. Its translation is CASSLKRNTEAFF.

This clone was observed once. The chain is built from TRBV19 and TRBJ2-1, with 8 bases that match TRBD1. The J segment lost 7 bases and the V segment lost 7 bases, leaving 9 bases of the junction unmatched. The germline V gene has CDR1 LNHDA and CDR2 SQIVND (reference sequence). CDR3 length: 14 amino acids. This CDR3 reads CASKDGQGVNEQFF. As DNA, the CDR3 is TGTGCCAGTAAAGACGGACAGGGTGTAAATGAGCAGTTCTTC.

Note on this clone: The identical CDR3 is also encoded by other nucleotide sequences in the sample. This chain links TRBV19 with TRBJ1-5, with D unclear. CDR3 length: 14 amino acids. V was cut by 5 bases and J by 5 bases, with 13 bases left in between. Germline V gives CDR1 LNHDA, CDR2 SQIVND (reference sequence). This chain's CDR3 is CASSLSRVDQPQHF. CDR3 DNA sequence: TGTGCCAGTAGTCTCAGCCGGGTTGATCAGCCCCAGCATTTT.

This sequence joins TRBV5-1 and TRBJ2-2; tentative D call: TRBD2 (5 bases). The V gene lost 3 bases and the J gene lost 4 bases, with 10 bases spanning the gap. The germline V gene has CDR1 SGHRS and CDR2 YFSETQ. CDR3 size: 14 residues. As DNA, the CDR3 is TGCGCCAGCAGCTATGGGAGCCCCACCGGGGAGCTGTTTTTT. Translated: CASSYGSPTGELFF.

This chain uses TRBV14 with TRBJ1-6; D call uncertain. Trimming removed 4 bases at V and 13 bases at J, with 23 bases between. Germline-derived CDR1 and CDR2 are SGHDN and FVKESK. CDR3 length: 16 amino acids. The CDR3 is CASSLGGHLHPPPLHF. CDR3 bases: TGTGCCAGCAGCCTGGGAGGGCACCTCCACCCTCCCCCCCTCCACTTT.

CDR3 residues: CASSLMGQGDEKLFF. For the CDR3, the DNA is TGCGCCAGCAGCTTGATGGGACAGGGAGATGAAAAACTGTTTTTT. The chain couples TRBV5-1 to TRBJ1-4, with 9 bases identical to TRBD1. Germline V CDR1 and CDR2: SGHRS, YFSETQ. Trimming cost V 1 base and J 6 bases; bases outside gene matches: 4. This CDR3 is built from 15 residues.

The chain recombines TRBV6-1 with TRBJ1-1; no reliable D call. The CDR3 consists of 13 residues. Germline CDR1 reads MNHNS; CDR2 reads SASEGT. Trimming removed 2 bases at V and 6 bases at J, with 10 bases between. DNA of the CDR3: TGTGCCAGCAGTGAACTGTGGGAAGCTGAAGCTTTCTTT. Amino acids: CASSELWEAEAFF.

The gene calls are TRBV5-1 and TRBJ2-5; D uncertain. The V end lost 2 bases, the J end lost 2 bases, and 25 bases lay between the germline ends. The CDR3 is made up of 19 amino acids. Germline V gene data show CDR1 as SGHRS and CDR2 as YFSETQ. CDR3 sequence (DNA): TGCGCCAGCAGCTTAAATTTGTTTTTGGCCCCCGGTCGGCAAGAGACCCAGTACTTC. Protein sequence: CASSLNLFLAPGRQETQYF.

V and J are TRBV24-1 and TRBJ2-2; no clear D. The CDR3 loop spans 15 amino acids. V lost 4 bases to trimming and J lost 6 bases, with 14 bases between them. Per the germline V gene, CDR1 is KGHDR and CDR2 is SFDVKD. CDR3 amino acids: CATSDAKSFPGELFF. CDR3 DNA: TGTGCCACCAGTGACGCGAAGAGCTTCCCCGGGGAGCTGTTTTTT.

CDR3 sequence (DNA): TGTGCCACCAGCAGACCAATGGACCCCGGGGAGACCCAGTACTTC. Translation: CATSRPMDPGETQYF. The rearrangement uses TRBV15 and TRBJ2-5; D remains ambiguous. With 2 bases removed from V and 5 bases from J, the gap between germline ends came to 15 bases. This CDR3 comprises 15 residues. Looked up from germline, CDR1 is LNHNV and CDR2 is YYDKDF (reference sequence).

The J gene is TRBJ1-2, the V gene TRBV24-1, with D possibly matching TRBD1 (6 bases). Per the germline V gene, CDR1 is KGHDR and CDR2 is SFDVKD. Trimming took 4 bases from V and 7 from J, leaving 15 bases between them. The CDR3 is 14 residues long. DNA for the CDR3: TGTGCCACCAGTGAAAGTGACAGGATAAGTGGCTACACCTTC. Translated, it gives CATSESDRISGYTF.

The rearrangement uses TRBV9 and TRBJ2-3; D unresolved. The V end lost 0 bases, the J end lost 5 bases, and 10 bases lay between the germline ends. The CDR3 covers 14 residues. CDR1 is SGDLS and CDR2 is YYNGEE in the germline V gene. In DNA, the CDR3 is TGTGCCAGCAGCGTAGAGTGGGGTGGAGATACGCAGTATTTT. It yields the protein CASSVEWGGDTQYF.

This clone is a singleton in its sample. V usage is TRBV30 and J usage is TRBJ1-6; TRBD1 might be the D (6 bases). The germline V gene encodes CDR1 GTSNPN and CDR2 SVGIG (reference sequence). The CDR3 covers 15 residues. Trimming stripped 4 bases from V and 4 bases from J, with 14 bases between. The CDR3, as DNA: TGTGCCTGGAATATCGCCAGGGGTTATAATTCACCCCTCCACTTT. As protein: CAWNIARGYNSPLHF. The entire variable domain, with the rest obtained from reference TRBV30 and TRBJ1-6, is as follows: SQTIHQWPATLVQPVGSPLSLECTVEGTSNPNLYWYRQAAGRGLQLLFYSVGIGQISSEVPQNLSASRPQDRQFILSSKKLLLSDSGFYLCAWNIARGYNSPLHFGNGTRLTVT.

This clone was observed once. The chain is built from TRBV6-2 or TRBV6-3 and TRBJ2-1; TRBD2 aligns across 9 bases. With V trimmed by 5 bases and J by 4 bases, 3 bases remained unmatched. The CDR3 is 14 amino acids. Germline CDR1 MNHEY, CDR2 SVGEGT. The CDR3 protein is CASSQRGDYNEQFF. The CDR3 DNA is TGTGCCAGCAGTCAGCGGGGGGATTACAATGAGCAGTTCTTC.

The chain couples TRBV7-9 to TRBJ1-1; TRBD1 matches at 9 bases. V was pared by 7 bases and J by 5 bases, with 5 bases of the junction left unmatched. CDR3 length equals 13 residues. Germline values: CDR1 SEHNR, CDR2 FQNEAQ (reference sequence). CDR3 amino acids: CASTRGQGTEAFF. The CDR3 DNA reads as TGTGCCAGCACCAGGGGACAGGGTACTGAAGCTTTCTTT.

The chain carries TRBV7-9 and TRBJ1-4; 10 nucleotides line up with TRBD1. V dropped 8 bases and J dropped 6; count of bases not matched to a gene: 6. The CDR3 totals 14 residues. Germline V gives CDR1 SEHNR, CDR2 FQNEAQ (reference sequence). CDR3 bases: TGTGCCAGCTTAGACGGGACAGGGGATGAAAAACTGTTTTTT. Translating gives CASLDGTGDEKLFF.

Only one count was recorded for this clone. J is TRBJ1-4 and V is TRBV13; no clear D. Germline loops: CDR1 PRHDT, CDR2 FYEKMQ (reference sequence). This CDR3 region has 16 residues. Trimming left V 5 bases short and J 5 bases short, with 18 bases between. Written as DNA, the CDR3 is TGTGCCAGCAGCCCCAGGTTGGAGGGTTTGAATGAAAAACTGTTTTTT. Its translation: CASSPRLEGLNEKLFF.

The rearrangement uses TRBV6-2 or TRBV6-3 and TRBJ2-1, with 9 bases aligning to TRBD1. This CDR3 region has 16 residues. V was pared by 5 bases and J by 5 bases, with 10 bases of the junction left unmatched. Germline values: CDR1 MNHEY, CDR2 SVGEGT. CDR3 loop: CASSQFNRGPHNEQFF. The DNA of the CDR3 is TGTGCCAGCAGTCAATTTAACAGGGGGCCCCACAATGAGCAGTTCTTC.

The V call is TRBV2, the J call TRBJ2-7; no clear D. Trimming removed 4 bases from V and 6 bases from J, with 13 bases in between. Germline CDR1 SNHLY, CDR2 FYNNEI. CDR3 size: 13 residues. The CDR3 sequence is CASSVHQTGEQYF. The CDR3 DNA sequence: TGTGCCAGCAGTGTTCACCAAACGGGCGAGCAGTACTTC.